This T cell receptor (beta chain) was sequenced in a study of beta chain features in type 1 diabetes. Points from the study as a whole: PCR might pick shorter templates more often, in the same way for patients and controls.

Expressed TCRB transcripts were sequenced, since all the RNA that had been isolated was reverse transcribed. Naive, central memory and regulatory T cell samples yielded around 3.3 million reads on average. Libraries were prepared by immunoSEQ multiplex PCR; TCRdb keeps only in-frame clonotypes and omits some of them. The sample carries approximately 400,000 clones, roughly 15% recorded once. The CDR3 spans 13 residues. Germline V CDR1 and CDR2: SQVTM, ANQGSEA. V was pared by 6 bases and J by 1 base, with 4 bases of the junction left unmatched. On this clone: Its antigen is not identified. At the DNA level, this CDR3 is encoded by other sequences in the same sample as well.

Sequenced material: naive CD4+ T cells from blood. This chain links TRBV29-1 with TRBJ2-7; 9 positions match TRBD1. The clonotype originates from a woman aged 18-30 years in good health. This chain's CDR3 is CSVPGQGSYEQYF. For the CDR3, the DNA is TGCAGCGTACCGGGACAGGGATCCTACGAGCAGTACTTC.